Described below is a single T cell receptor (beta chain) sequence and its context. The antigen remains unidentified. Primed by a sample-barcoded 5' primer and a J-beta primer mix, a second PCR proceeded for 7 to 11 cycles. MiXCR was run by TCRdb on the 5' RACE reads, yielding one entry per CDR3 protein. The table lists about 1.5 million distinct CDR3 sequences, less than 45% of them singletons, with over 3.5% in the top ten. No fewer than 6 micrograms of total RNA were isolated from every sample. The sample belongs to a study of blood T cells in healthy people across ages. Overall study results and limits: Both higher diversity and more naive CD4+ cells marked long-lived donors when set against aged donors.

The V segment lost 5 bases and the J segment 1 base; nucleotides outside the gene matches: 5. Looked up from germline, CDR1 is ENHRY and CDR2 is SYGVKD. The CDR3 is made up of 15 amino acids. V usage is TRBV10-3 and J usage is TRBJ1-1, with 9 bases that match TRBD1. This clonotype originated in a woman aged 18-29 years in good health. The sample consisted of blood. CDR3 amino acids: CAISQGGQGNTEAFF. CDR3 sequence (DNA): TGTGCCATCAGTCAGGGGGGACAGGGGAACACTGAAGCTTTCTTT.